This T cell receptor beta chain comes out of a study of T cells in Graves' hyperthyroidism and ophthalmopathy. RNA transcripts were the template for amplifying TCR beta CDR3 regions. The HTBI primer set served for first-round RT-PCR of the TCR CDR3. TCRdb re-analysed the multiplex PCR reads in MiXCR, keeping a single row per CDR3 protein. There are a few hundred thousand distinct CDR3 sequences in the sample; more than 45% occur only once, and about 8.2% lies in the top ten. CDR1 and CDR2 from the germline V gene are LNHNV and YYDKDF (reference sequence). V lost 1 base and J 9 bases, leaving 0 bases between the germline ends. The CDR3 runs to 10 residues. This clonotype was seen a handful of times.

This clonotype was obtained from a woman between 18 and 29 years old with Graves' hyperthyroidism. This chain joins TRBV15 and TRBJ2-2; D call uncertain. The sequenced sample consisted of peripheral blood or thyroid tissue (not recorded which). The DNA for the CDR3 is TGTGCCACCAGCAGAGGGGAGCTGTTTTTT. The encoded protein is CATSRGELFF. Full variable domain (remainder filled in from reference TRBV15 and TRBJ2-2): DAMVIQNPRYQVTQFGKPVTLSCSQTLNHNVMYWYQQKSSQAPKLLFHYYDKDFNNEADTPDNFQSRRPNTSFCFLDIRSPGLGDTAMYLCATSRGELFFGEGSRLTVL.